This T cell receptor (beta chain) was sequenced during a study of identical twins. Broader study findings: Models came in too low on out-of-frame TCR alpha sharing in monozygotic twins. Where beta out-of-frame sequences were concerned, excess twin sharing was weaker.

The length of the CDR3 is 14 residues. The V gene's germline CDR1 is SGHRS and CDR2 YFSETQ. V was trimmed by 0 bases and J by 3 bases, leaving 10 bases between them. MiXCR, run by TCRdb on the 5' RACE reads, gives a single entry per CDR3 protein. The top ten hold over 2.5% of the sample, which has a few hundred thousand distinct CDR3 sequences, about 8.3% seen once. This clonotype was counted only a few times. Its antigen is undetermined. This sample also belongs to another study, concerning yellow fever vaccine responses in identical twins. As that study records: The T cell response to vaccination in identical twins was reportedly partly convergent and partly personalized.

This receptor was obtained from a woman in her late teens or twenties in good health. Input material: CD8+ T cells sorted from blood. The chain employs TRBV5-1 and TRBJ2-7; perhaps D is TRBD1 or TRBD2 (6 bases each). This chain's CDR3 is CASSLEGGVYEQYF. The CDR3 nucleotides read TGCGCCAGCAGCTTGGAGGGGGGCGTCTACGAGCAGTACTTC. The complete variable domain, with remaining parts taken from reference TRBV5-1 and TRBJ2-7, reads KAGVTQTPRYLIKTRGQQVTLSCSPISGHRSVSWYQQTPGQGLQFLFEYFSETQRNKGNFPGRFSGRQFSNSRSEMNVSTLELGDSALYLCASSLEGGVYEQYFGPGTRLTVT.